This T cell receptor (beta chain) was sequenced during a study of T-cell memory formation after mild COVID-19. Overall study context: There were largely donor-specific TCR clusters.

V dropped 1 base and J dropped 7 bases, with 11 bases sitting between them. CDR3 size: 14 residues. Germline lookup yields CDR1 SGHTA and CDR2 FQGNSA. Amplification by 5'RACE using constant-segment primers produced TCR alpha and TCR beta cDNA libraries that carried sample barcodes and UMIs. TCRdb processed the 5' RACE reads anew with MiXCR; each CDR3 protein has one entry. The sample comprises about 68,000 distinct CDR3 sequences, over 15% of which are singletons, and 31% rests with the top ten. The TCR originated in an adult woman who had mild COVID-19 (a few samples of this study predate the infection). Cell type and time point are not known. Sequencing input: PBMCs or a T cell subset sorted from them (not recorded which). The V call is TRBV7-2, the J call TRBJ2-1, with D hard to call. The CDR3 DNA is TGTGCCAGCAGCTTAGTCGGCCCTATGAATGAGCAGTTCTTC. It yields the protein CASSLVGPMNEQFF.